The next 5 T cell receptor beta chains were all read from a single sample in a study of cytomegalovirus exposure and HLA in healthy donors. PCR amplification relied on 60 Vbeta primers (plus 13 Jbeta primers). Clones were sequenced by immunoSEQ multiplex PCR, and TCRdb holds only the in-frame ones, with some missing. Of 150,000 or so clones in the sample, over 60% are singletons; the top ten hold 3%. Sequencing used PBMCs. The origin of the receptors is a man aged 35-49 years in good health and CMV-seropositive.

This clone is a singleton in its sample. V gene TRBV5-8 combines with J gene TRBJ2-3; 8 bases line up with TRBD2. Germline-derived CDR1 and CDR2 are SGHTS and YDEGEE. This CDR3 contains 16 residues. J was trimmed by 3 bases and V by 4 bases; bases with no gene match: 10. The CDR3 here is CASSPSGRRLTDTQYF. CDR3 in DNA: TGTGCCAGCAGCCCCAGCGGGAGAAGGTTAACAGATACGCAGTATTTT. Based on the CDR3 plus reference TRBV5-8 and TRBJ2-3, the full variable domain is EAGVTQSPTHLIKTRGQQATLRCSPISGHTSVYWYQQALGLGLQFLLWYDEGEERNRGNFPPRFSGRQFPNYSSELNVNALELEDSALYLCASSPSGRRLTDTQYFGPGTRLTVL.

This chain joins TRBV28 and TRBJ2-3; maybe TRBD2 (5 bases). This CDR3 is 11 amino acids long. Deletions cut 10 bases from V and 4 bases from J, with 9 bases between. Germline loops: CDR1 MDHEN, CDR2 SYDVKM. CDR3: CAIQRPDTQYF. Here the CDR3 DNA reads TGTGCCATCCAGCGGCCAGATACGCAGTATTTT.

The CDR3 is CASRRDDRTYEQYF. Written as DNA, the CDR3 is TGCGCCAGCAGGCGGGACGACAGAACCTACGAGCAGTACTTC. This chain links TRBV5-1 with TRBJ2-7; maybe TRBD2 (6 bases). This CDR3 comprises 14 residues. CDR1 is SGHRS and CDR2 is YFSETQ in the germline V gene. Trimming removed 5 bases from V and 2 bases from J, with 14 bases in between.

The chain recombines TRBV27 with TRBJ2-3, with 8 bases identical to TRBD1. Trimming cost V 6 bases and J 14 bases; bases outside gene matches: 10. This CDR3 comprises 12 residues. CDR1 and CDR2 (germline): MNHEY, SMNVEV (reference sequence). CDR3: CASRKTGATTYF. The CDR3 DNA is TGTGCCAGCAGGAAGACAGGGGCGACAACGTATTTT.

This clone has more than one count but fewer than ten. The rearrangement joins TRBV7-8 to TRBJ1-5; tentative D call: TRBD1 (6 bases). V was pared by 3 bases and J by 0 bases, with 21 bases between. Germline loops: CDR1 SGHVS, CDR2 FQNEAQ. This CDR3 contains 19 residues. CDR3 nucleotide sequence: TGTGCCAGCAGCTTTCGGGGTTTGGTCGGACAGAATAGCAATCAGCCCCAGCATTTT. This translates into CASSFRGLVGQNSNQPQHF.